Each of the 23 T cell receptor beta chains below was sequenced from the same sample in a study of blood T cell repertoires in COVID-19. Clones were read by immunoSEQ multiplex PCR, and TCRdb kept only the in-frame ones, dropping some. Seen here are about 140,000 clones, 70% to 85% observed once, and the top ten hold 5.5% to 7%. The material sequenced was peripheral blood. These receptors were obtained from a human donor in a cohort sampled during active COVID-19.

The chain is built from TRBV18 and TRBJ1-1, with D unclear. CDR3 length: 14 residues. CDR1 is KGHSH, CDR2 LQKENI, per germline. V was clipped by 2 bases and J by 3 bases, with 10 bases between them. The CDR3 DNA is TGTGCCAGCTCACCATCGGGGATGTACACTGAAGCTTTCTTT. Amino acid sequence: CASSPSGMYTEAFF. The full variable domain, with the rest looked up from reference TRBV18 and TRBJ1-1, is NAGVMQNPRHLVRRRGQEARLRCSPMKGHSHVYWYRQLPEEGLKFMVYLQKENIIDESGMPKERFSAEFPKEGPSILRIQQVVRGDSAAYFCASSPSGMYTEAFFGQGTRLTVV.

The chain couples TRBV27 to TRBJ2-2, with 11 bases lining up with TRBD2. The germline CDR1 and CDR2 sequences are MNHEY and SMNVEV (reference sequence). V shed 8 bases, J shed 5 bases, and the junction held 7 bases outside the gene matches. CDR3 length: 15 amino acids. CDR3 amino acids: CASGLAGGRTGELFF. DNA for the CDR3: TGTGCCAGCGGGTTAGCGGGGGGGCGAACCGGGGAGCTGTTTTTT.

The chain employs TRBV18 and TRBJ2-1; TRBD2 matches at 11 bases. Losses at the gene ends were 5 bases for V and 8 bases for J; bases not matched to a gene: 17. CDR1 and CDR2 (germline): KGHSH, LQKENI. The CDR3 extends over 18 amino acids. The CDR3 loop is CASSENKALAGGTDEQFF. DNA for the CDR3: TGTGCCAGCTCAGAAAACAAGGCTTTAGCGGGGGGGACCGATGAGCAGTTCTTC.

The V call is TRBV7-4, the J call TRBJ2-3; 8 nucleotides agree with TRBD2. Germline V gives CDR1 SGHVT, CDR2 SQSDAQ. The CDR3 runs to 16 residues. V shed 5 bases, J shed 1 base, and the junction held 8 bases outside the gene matches. CDR3 sequence reads: CASSPRPGGGTDTQYF. The CDR3 region has the DNA TGTGCCAGCAGCCCCCGCCCGGGAGGGGGCACAGATACGCAGTATTTT.

This chain's CDR3 is CAWSTGPYEQYF. The CDR3, as DNA: TGTGCCTGGTCGACAGGCCCCTACGAGCAGTACTTC. V and J are TRBV30 and TRBJ2-7; D is perhaps TRBD1 (6 bases). Germline assignment: CDR1 GTSNPN and CDR2 SVGIG (reference sequence). The CDR3 covers 12 residues. V was cut by 5 bases and J by 2 bases, with 10 bases left in between.

This chain uses TRBV6-2 or TRBV6-3 with TRBJ2-1, with 12 positions matching TRBD2. Trimming took 6 bases from V and 3 from J; bases not matched to a gene: 6. The CDR3 is 16 residues long. The germline CDR1 and CDR2 sequences are MNHEY and SVGEGT. In nucleotides, the CDR3 is TGTGCCAGCAGCGCCCCGGGACTAGCGGGCTACAATGAGCAGTTCTTC. This sequence encodes CASSAPGLAGYNEQFF.

This clone appeared a few times. The rearrangement uses TRBV18 and TRBJ1-1; 7 positions agree with TRBD1. There are 13 residues in the CDR3. Germline V lookup: CDR1 KGHSH, CDR2 LQKENI. V lost 4 bases, J lost 5 bases, and 4 bases stayed unmatched. CDR3 sequence reads: CASSQRGQTEAFF. The CDR3 region has the DNA TGTGCCAGCTCACAAAGGGGGCAGACTGAAGCTTTCTTT.

The chain links TRBV5-8 to TRBJ2-1; TRBD1 is a possible D gene (5 bases). This CDR3 is built from 15 residues. From germline, CDR1 is SGHTS and CDR2 YDEGEE. V was pared by 1 base and J by 4 bases, with 12 bases between. CDR3 sequence: CASSLTGDFYNEQFF. CDR3 DNA sequence: TGTGCCAGCAGCTTGACAGGAGATTTTTACAATGAGCAGTTCTTC.

The V and J genes are TRBV7-8 and TRBJ1-2; no reliable D call. Germline CDR1 SGHVS, CDR2 FQNEAQ. The V end was cut by 0 bases, the J end by 5 bases, with 4 bases between. The CDR3 totals 12 residues. The CDR3 is CASSLAEYGYTF. Here the CDR3 DNA reads TGTGCCAGCAGCTTAGCGGAGTATGGCTACACCTTC.

This clone was observed once. This chain's CDR3 is CASSPPTGVTSPLHF. As DNA, the CDR3 is TGTGCCAGCAGCCCCCCGACAGGGGTGACCTCACCCCTCCACTTT. The chain uses TRBV7-2 and TRBJ1-6, with 8 positions matching TRBD1. The J segment lost 10 bases and the V segment lost 5 bases, leaving 10 bases of the junction unmatched. The V gene's germline CDR1 is SGHTA and CDR2 FQGNSA. The CDR3 extends over 15 amino acids.

This clone was seen just once. The V and J genes are TRBV6-6 and TRBJ1-2; D remains ambiguous. The ends were cut back, 0 bases at V and 14 bases at J, with 10 bases in the middle. The CDR3 totals 11 residues. CDR1 is MNHNY and CDR2 is SVGAGI in the germline V gene (reference sequence). CDR3 sequence (DNA): TGTGCCAGCAGTTACTCGTCAGGTCCTACCTTC. Translating gives CASSYSSGPTF.

V is TRBV5-1 and J is TRBJ1-1; D possibly corresponds to TRBD1 (5 bases). This CDR3 spans 16 amino acids. The germline V gene encodes CDR1 SGHRS and CDR2 YFSETQ. V was clipped by 5 bases and J by 2 bases, with 19 bases between them. This CDR3 is CASRQSEGSLNTEAFF. CDR3 bases: TGCGCCAGCAGGCAGTCGGAGGGGAGCCTCAACACTGAAGCTTTCTTT.

V usage is TRBV24-1 and J usage is TRBJ2-1; 7 bases line up with TRBD2. Germline lookup yields CDR1 KGHDR and CDR2 SFDVKD. The CDR3 sequence is 19 residues long. V lost 3 bases, J lost 0 bases, and 13 bases stayed unmatched. As DNA, the CDR3 is TGTGCCACCAGTGATCCTGCTTACGGGACTATCAGCTCCTACAATGAGCAGTTCTTC. It encodes CATSDPAYGTISSYNEQFF.

V is TRBV5-4 and J is TRBJ2-5; D not certain. The V gene lost 4 bases and the J gene lost 1 base, with 5 bases spanning the gap. From germline, CDR1 is SGHNT and CDR2 YYREEE (reference sequence). The CDR3 extends over 12 amino acids. CDR3 in amino acids: CASSQIQETQYF. The CDR3 DNA reads as TGTGCCAGCAGCCAAATCCAAGAGACCCAGTACTTC.

The table lists this clone with a few counts. The identical CDR3 is also encoded by other nucleotide sequences in the sample. The chain links TRBV7-8 to TRBJ2-7; D unclear. The CDR3 is 12 residues long. Germline values: CDR1 SGHVS, CDR2 FQNEAQ. Trimming took 1 base from V and 4 from J, leaving 5 bases between them. CDR3 in amino acids: CASSLVGYEQYF. The CDR3 DNA reads as TGTGCCAGCAGCTTAGTCGGGTACGAGCAGTACTTC.

The V gene is TRBV19, the J gene TRBJ2-5, with 8 bases aligning to TRBD1. From germline, CDR1 is LNHDA and CDR2 SQIVND (reference sequence). CDR3 length: 14 residues. Trimming removed 4 bases from V and 7 bases from J; junction bases left unmatched: 8. CDR3: CASSKGQGPGTQYF. In nucleotides, the CDR3 is TGTGCCAGTAGTAAAGGACAGGGTCCAGGGACCCAGTACTTC.

The chain recombines TRBV27 with TRBJ2-2; 8 positions agree with TRBD1. The germline V gene has CDR1 MNHEY and CDR2 SMNVEV (reference sequence). Losses at the gene ends were 3 bases for V and 9 bases for J; bases not matched to a gene: 6. The CDR3 totals 14 residues. DNA of the CDR3: TGTGCCAGCAGTTTTGGTCAGGGGGCGAGGGAGCTGTTTTTT. Encoded protein: CASSFGQGARELFF.

This chain links TRBV27 with TRBJ2-3; TRBD2 might be the D (6 bases). Trimming cost V 3 bases and J 1 base, with 14 bases left between them. Germline V lookup: CDR1 MNHEY, CDR2 SMNVEV (reference sequence). The CDR3 loop spans 16 amino acids. The CDR3 sequence: CASSFGSGTGTDTQYF. The CDR3 DNA reads TGTGCCAGCAGTTTTGGGTCAGGGACTGGCACAGATACGCAGTATTTT.

The chain employs TRBV7-9 and TRBJ1-2, with D hard to call. Between the trimmed V and J ends, which lost 10 bases and 7 bases, there was a span of 16 bases. Germline CDR1 reads SEHNR; CDR2 reads FQNEAQ (reference sequence). CDR3 length equals 12 residues. The CDR3 nucleotides are TGTGCCACACCGAGGGAAGGGTTTGGCTACACCTTC. Translated: CATPREGFGYTF.

V usage is TRBV6-2 or TRBV6-3 and J usage is TRBJ1-4; D gene ambiguous. The germline V gene encodes CDR1 MNHEY and CDR2 SVGEGT. This CDR3 is built from 14 residues. The V and J ends lost 2 bases and 5 bases respectively, with 9 bases between them. CDR3 nucleotides: TGTGCCAGCAGTTACGTGGCAGTCAATGAAAAACTGTTTTTT. Translated, it gives CASSYVAVNEKLFF.

This chain joins TRBV21-1 and TRBJ2-2; TRBD1 was called by the table and not checked on the DNA. TRBV21-1 is flagged as a pseudogene. The CDR3 consists of 17 residues. As DNA, the CDR3 is TGTGCCAGCAGCAAAGTAACAGGGGATGTTCCCACCGGGGAGCTGTTTTTT. It encodes CASSKVTGDVPTGELFF.

CDR3 DNA sequence: TGTGCCAGCTCACCACCAGGGACAGGTAACCTGGAGCAGTTCTTC. Protein sequence: CASSPPGTGNLEQFF. This chain joins TRBV18 and TRBJ2-1; 8 bases agree with TRBD1. V gave up 0 bases and J gave up 10 bases; unmatched junction bases: 8. Per germline, CDR1 KGHSH and CDR2 LQKENI. CDR3 size: 15 residues. The full variable domain, its missing parts supplied by reference TRBV18 and TRBJ2-1, is NAGVMQNPRHLVRRRGQEARLRCSPMKGHSHVYWYRQLPEEGLKFMVYLQKENIIDESGMPKERFSAEFPKEGPSILRIQQVVRGDSAAYFCASSPPGTGNLEQFFGPGTRLTVL.

J is TRBJ2-3 and V is TRBV5-1; maybe TRBD2 (6 bases). V shed 4 bases and J shed 2 bases, with 11 bases lying between them. Germline loops: CDR1 SGHRS, CDR2 YFSETQ. This CDR3 contains 14 residues. CDR3 amino acids: CASSRDLLTDTQYF. As DNA, the CDR3 is TGCGCCAGCAGCCGGGACTTACTCACAGATACGCAGTATTTT.